These T cell receptor beta chains were read from a single sample in a study of blood T cell repertoires in COVID-19. TCRdb keeps only in-frame clones here, not all; method: immunoSEQ multiplex PCR. The sample records a few hundred thousand clones, approximately 91% being singletons. Sequencing input: PBMCs or T cells enriched from blood (not recorded which). The receptors originated from a middle-aged woman who had recovered from COVID-19. The CDR3 runs from the conserved cysteine through the conserved F or W. D genes are given only for firm matches. Rows give clone size only sometimes, using once, few, many, or a class for an expanded clone.

CDR3 protein: CASSADRGPNTGELFF
D gene: TRBD1
clone size: .
J gene: TRBJ2-2
V gene: TRBV18

CDR3 protein: CASSFQANTEAFF
D gene: .
clone size: few
J gene: TRBJ1-1
V gene: TRBV7-3

CDR3 protein: CSVEEPSYSVSDNEQFF
D gene: .
clone size: .
J gene: TRBJ2-1
V gene: TRBV29-1

CDR3 protein: CASSLLTGAGEAFF
D gene: TRBD1
clone size: .
J gene: TRBJ1-1
V gene: TRBV28

CDR3 protein: CASSGLAGGDNEQFF
D gene: TRBD2
clone size: .
J gene: TRBJ2-1
V gene: TRBV7-3

CDR3 protein: CASSLLGDPGGNQPQHF
D gene: .
clone size: .
J gene: TRBJ1-5
V gene: TRBV28

CDR3 protein: CASRSGGVGHEQYF
D gene: TRBD2
clone size: .
J gene: TRBJ2-7
V gene: TRBV19

CDR3 protein: CASSTRLAGGYEQYF
D gene: TRBD2
clone size: few
J gene: TRBJ2-7
V gene: TRBV3-1/TRBV3-2

CDR3 protein: CASSISSPVGDQPQHF
D gene: .
clone size: .
J gene: TRBJ1-5
V gene: TRBV19

CDR3 protein: CASRDGDRGIYGYTF
D gene: TRBD1
clone size: .
J gene: TRBJ1-2
V gene: TRBV6-5

CDR3 protein: CASSPPPGGGSKYF
D gene: TRBD2
clone size: .
J gene: TRBJ2-7
V gene: TRBV7-9

CDR3 protein: CASSPDRGSSYEQYF
D gene: TRBD1
clone size: .
J gene: TRBJ2-7
V gene: TRBV7-2

CDR3 protein: CAWSEQTSSYEQYF
D gene: .
clone size: .
J gene: TRBJ2-7
V gene: TRBV30

CDR3 protein: CAISESSDGGTQYF
D gene: .
clone size: .
J gene: TRBJ2-5
V gene: TRBV10-3